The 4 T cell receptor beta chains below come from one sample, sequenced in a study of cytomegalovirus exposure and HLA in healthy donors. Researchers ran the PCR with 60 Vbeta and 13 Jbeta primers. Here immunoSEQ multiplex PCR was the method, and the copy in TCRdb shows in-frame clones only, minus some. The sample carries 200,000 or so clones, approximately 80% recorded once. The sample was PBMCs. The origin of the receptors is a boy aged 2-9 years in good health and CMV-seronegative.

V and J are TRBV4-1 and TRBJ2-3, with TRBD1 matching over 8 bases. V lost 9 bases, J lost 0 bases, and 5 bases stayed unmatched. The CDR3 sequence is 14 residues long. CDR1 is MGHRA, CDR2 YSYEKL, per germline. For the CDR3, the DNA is TGCGCCAGTCGGACAGGGACTAGCACAGATACGCAGTATTTT. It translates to CASRTGTSTDTQYF.

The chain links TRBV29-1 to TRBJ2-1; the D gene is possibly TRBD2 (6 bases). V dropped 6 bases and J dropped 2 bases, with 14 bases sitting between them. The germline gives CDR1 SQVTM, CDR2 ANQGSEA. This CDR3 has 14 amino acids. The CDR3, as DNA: TGCAGCGTCGGGGGTGGGGTCACCTACAATGAGCAGTTCTTC. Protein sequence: CSVGGGVTYNEQFF.

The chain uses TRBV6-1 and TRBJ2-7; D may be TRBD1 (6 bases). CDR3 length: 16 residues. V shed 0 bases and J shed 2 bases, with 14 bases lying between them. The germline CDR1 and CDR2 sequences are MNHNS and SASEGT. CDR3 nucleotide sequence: TGTGCCAGCAGTGAAGCCGGCCACAGGGACGCCTACGAGCAGTACTTC. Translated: CASSEAGHRDAYEQYF.

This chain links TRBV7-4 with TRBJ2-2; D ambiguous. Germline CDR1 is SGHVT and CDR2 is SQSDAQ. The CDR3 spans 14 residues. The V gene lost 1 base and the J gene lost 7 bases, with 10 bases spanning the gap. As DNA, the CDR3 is TGTGCCAGCAGCTTAGAACTGGGCCACGGGGAGCTGTTTTTT. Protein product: CASSLELGHGELFF.